Listed below are T cell receptor beta chains from one sample, sequenced in a study of cytomegalovirus exposure and HLA in healthy donors. Here immunoSEQ multiplex PCR was the method, and the copy in TCRdb shows in-frame clones only, minus some. Of about 110,000 clones listed, more than 70% are singletons. Sequencing was done on a sample of PBMCs. The receptors were gathered from a woman between 18 and 30 years old in good health and CMV-seronegative. Both conserved end residues are trimmed from each CDR3. Each record gives: J gene, CDR3 length, V gene, CDR3 protein.

>TRBJ2-5|11|TRBV2
ASRWGTLETQY
>TRBJ1-1|12|TRBV9
ASSSGPGETEAF
>TRBJ1-5|11|TRBV7-2
ASSSRGHQPQH
>TRBJ2-2|13|TRBV7-3
ASSSDSQGTGELF
>TRBJ1-3|16|TRBV7-9
ASSPRPGLPSSGNTIY
>TRBJ2-1|13|TRBV4-2
ASSHLSAGSNEQF
>TRBJ1-6|12|TRBV28
ASREGALDSPLH
>TRBJ2-7|13|TRBV6-6
ASRSGTGYSYEQY
>TRBJ2-7|13|TRBV5-1
ASRSSGQNDYEQY
>TRBJ1-4|12|TRBV28
ASNRGGLNEKLF
>TRBJ2-1|14|TRBV7-2
ASSRLARSSYNEQF
>TRBJ2-5|10|TRBV7-2
ASSPVRETQY
>TRBJ1-2|12|TRBV21-1
ASGGILSDYGYT
>TRBJ1-4|10|TRBV28
ASSSQGGKLF
>TRBJ2-1|13|TRBV5-1
ASSGPGLATDEQF
>TRBJ2-6|13|TRBV28
ASSPRGAGANVLT
>TRBJ2-1|11|TRBV2
ANPGQGADEQF
>TRBJ2-7|12|TRBV28
ASSRRLAPYEQY
>TRBJ1-4|13|TRBV7-9
ASSSGTGMTWKLF
>TRBJ2-3|16|TRBV7-8
ASSFPQSGGADTDTQY
>TRBJ2-7|15|TRBV5-1
ASSFNGLAGGAYEQY
>TRBJ2-7|13|TRBV6-6
ASSLGGIWAYEQY
>TRBJ2-3|13|TRBV25-1
ASSTGGAGTDTQY
>TRBJ2-2|13|TRBV4-2
ASSPKDSITGELF
>TRBJ2-1|13|TRBV7-8
ASSLNPLARHEQF
>TRBJ1-2|11|TRBV19
ASSPGTHYGYT
>TRBJ2-5|16|TRBV7-2
ASSPGLAGGPYLETQY
>TRBJ1-2|12|TRBV4-3
ASSQGVGGNGYT
>TRBJ1-2|10|TRBV29-1
SVDRQGGGYT
>TRBJ1-2|11|TRBV5-5
ASSLGQLYGYT